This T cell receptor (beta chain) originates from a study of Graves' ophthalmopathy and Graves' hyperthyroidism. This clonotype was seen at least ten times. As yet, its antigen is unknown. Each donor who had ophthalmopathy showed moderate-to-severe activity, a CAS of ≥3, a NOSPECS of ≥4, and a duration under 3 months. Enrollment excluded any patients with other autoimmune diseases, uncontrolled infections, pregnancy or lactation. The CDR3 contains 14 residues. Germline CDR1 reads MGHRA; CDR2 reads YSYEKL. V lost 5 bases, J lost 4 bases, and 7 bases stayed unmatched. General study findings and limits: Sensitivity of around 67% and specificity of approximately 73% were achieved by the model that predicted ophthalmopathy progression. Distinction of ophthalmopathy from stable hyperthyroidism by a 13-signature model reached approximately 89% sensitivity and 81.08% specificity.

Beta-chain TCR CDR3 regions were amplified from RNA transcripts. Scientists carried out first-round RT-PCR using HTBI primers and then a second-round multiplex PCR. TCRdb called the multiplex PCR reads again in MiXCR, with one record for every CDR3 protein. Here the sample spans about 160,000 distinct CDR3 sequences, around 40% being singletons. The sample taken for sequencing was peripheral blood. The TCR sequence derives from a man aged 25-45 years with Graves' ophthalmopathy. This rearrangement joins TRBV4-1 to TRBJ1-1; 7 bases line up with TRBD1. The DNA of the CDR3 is TGCGCCAGCAGCGCAGCAGGGGGGAGCACTGAAGCTTTCTTT. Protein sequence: CASSAAGGSTEAFF.